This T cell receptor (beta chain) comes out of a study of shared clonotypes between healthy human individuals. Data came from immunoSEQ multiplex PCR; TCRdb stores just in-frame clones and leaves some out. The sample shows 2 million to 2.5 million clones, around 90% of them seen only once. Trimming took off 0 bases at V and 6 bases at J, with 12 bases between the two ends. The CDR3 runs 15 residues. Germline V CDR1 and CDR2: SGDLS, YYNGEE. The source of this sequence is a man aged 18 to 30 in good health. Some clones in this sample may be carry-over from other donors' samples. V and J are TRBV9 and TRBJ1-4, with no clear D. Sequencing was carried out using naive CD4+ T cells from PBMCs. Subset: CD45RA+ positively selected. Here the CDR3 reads CASSVGGSWDEKLFF. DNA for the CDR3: TGTGCCAGCAGCGTAGGGGGTAGTTGGGATGAAAAACTGTTTTTT.